The rows below give T cell receptor beta chains drawn from one sample of a study of blood T cell repertoires in COVID-19. Clones were read by immunoSEQ multiplex PCR, and TCRdb kept only the in-frame ones, dropping some. Of some 120,000 clones listed, around 83% are singletons. The sample consisted of peripheral blood. The receptors were gathered from a man older than 75 with active or convalescent COVID-19. Each CDR3 is given with its conserved first and last residue. Each record gives: CDR3 protein, CDR3 DNA, clone size, J gene, D gene, V gene. The D gene is left open where the match is weak. Clone size is given for some rows only: seen once, a few or many times, or a class if the clone is expanded.

cdr3_aa: CATRRDTGELFF; cdr3_nt: TGTGCCACCAGGAGAGACACCGGGGAGCTGTTTTTT; clone_size: -; j_call: TRBJ2-2; d_call: -; v_call: TRBV24-1
cdr3_aa: CASSLGSYGYTF; cdr3_nt: TGTGCCAGCAGTTTGGGGAGCTATGGCTACACCTTC; clone_size: -; j_call: TRBJ1-2; d_call: -; v_call: TRBV28
cdr3_aa: CASSDVRTGQASTNEKLFF; cdr3_nt: TGTGCCAGCAGTGATGTGAGGACAGGACAGGCTTCAACTAATGAAAAACTGTTTTTT; clone_size: -; j_call: TRBJ1-4; d_call: TRBD1; v_call: TRBV2
cdr3_aa: CASSIEGGSYNEQFF; cdr3_nt: TGTGCCAGTAGTATAGAAGGGGGCTCCTACAATGAGCAGTTCTTC; clone_size: -; j_call: TRBJ2-1; d_call: -; v_call: TRBV19
cdr3_aa: CASSLTTAGELFF; cdr3_nt: TGTGCCAGCAGCCTCACTACGGCCGGGGAGCTGTTTTTT; clone_size: -; j_call: TRBJ2-2; d_call: -; v_call: TRBV3-1/TRBV3-2
cdr3_aa: CASSIIAGPSTDTQYF; cdr3_nt: TGTGCCAGCAGTATAATAGCGGGGCCGAGCACAGATACGCAGTATTTT; clone_size: -; j_call: TRBJ2-3; d_call: TRBD2; v_call: TRBV27
cdr3_aa: CASSQRGAGGQPQHF; cdr3_nt: TGTGCCAGCTCCCAGCGGGGGGCGGGGGGTCAGCCCCAGCATTTT; clone_size: -; j_call: TRBJ1-5; d_call: -; v_call: TRBV21-1
cdr3_aa: CAWTGWTDTQYF; cdr3_nt: TGTGCCTGGACAGGGTGGACAGATACGCAGTATTTT; clone_size: -; j_call: TRBJ2-3; d_call: -; v_call: TRBV30
cdr3_aa: CASSLDVGGGNTIYF; cdr3_nt: TGTGCCAGCAGCTTAGATGTGGGGGGGGGAAACACCATATATTTT; clone_size: few; j_call: TRBJ1-3; d_call: -; v_call: TRBV7-2
cdr3_aa: CASSHSGFTDTQYF; cdr3_nt: TGTGCCAGCAGCCATAGCGGGTTCACAGATACGCAGTATTTT; clone_size: few; j_call: TRBJ2-3; d_call: TRBD2; v_call: TRBV7-9
cdr3_aa: CASSELAGTDTEAFF; cdr3_nt: TGTGCCAGCAGTGAACTGGCGGGAACGGACACTGAAGCTTTCTTT; clone_size: -; j_call: TRBJ1-1; d_call: -; v_call: TRBV6-1
cdr3_aa: CATSDSSTSGDTQYF; cdr3_nt: TGTGCCACCAGTGATTCCTCGACTAGCGGGGATACGCAGTATTTT; clone_size: -; j_call: TRBJ2-3; d_call: TRBD2; v_call: TRBV24-1
cdr3_aa: CASSQSPSGQAEKLFF; cdr3_nt: TGCGCCAGCAGCCAATCCCCCTCGGGACAGGCTGAAAAACTGTTTTTT; clone_size: -; j_call: TRBJ1-4; d_call: TRBD1; v_call: TRBV4-3
cdr3_aa: CASSPLGATDITEAFF; cdr3_nt: TGTGCCAGCTCACCCCTAGGGGCAACAGATATTACTGAAGCTTTCTTT; clone_size: -; j_call: TRBJ1-1; d_call: -; v_call: TRBV18
cdr3_aa: CASSEPGQGMQPQHF; cdr3_nt: TGTGCCAGCAGCGAACCGGGACAGGGGATGCAGCCCCAGCATTTT; clone_size: -; j_call: TRBJ1-5; d_call: TRBD1; v_call: TRBV6-2/TRBV6-3
cdr3_aa: CASRPPQGGEKLFF; cdr3_nt: TGTGCCAGCAGGCCGCCTCAGGGAGGCGAAAAACTGTTTTTT; clone_size: -; j_call: TRBJ1-4; d_call: -; v_call: TRBV6-5
cdr3_aa: CASSGQGDYGYTF; cdr3_nt: TGTGCCAGCAGCGGACAGGGGGACTATGGCTACACCTTC; clone_size: -; j_call: TRBJ1-2; d_call: TRBD1; v_call: TRBV7-3
cdr3_aa: CASSTGQAAGSPQHF; cdr3_nt: TGTGCCAGCAGCACGGGACAGGCCGCAGGGTCGCCCCAGCATTTT; clone_size: -; j_call: TRBJ1-5; d_call: TRBD1; v_call: TRBV4-2
cdr3_aa: CASSLWTSGRTDTQYF; cdr3_nt: TGTGCCAGCAGCCTGTGGACTAGCGGGCGCACAGATACGCAGTATTTT; clone_size: once; j_call: TRBJ2-3; d_call: TRBD2; v_call: TRBV3-1/TRBV3-2
cdr3_aa: CASSGQGAETQYF; cdr3_nt: TGTGCCAGCAGTGGACAGGGGGCGGAGACCCAGTACTTC; clone_size: -; j_call: TRBJ2-5; d_call: TRBD1; v_call: TRBV2
cdr3_aa: CASSLEPTRDIQYF; cdr3_nt: TGTGCCAGCAGCTTAGAGCCAACGCGTGACATTCAGTACTTC; clone_size: -; j_call: TRBJ2-4; d_call: -; v_call: TRBV7-2
cdr3_aa: CASSLTGVGYGYTF; cdr3_nt: TGTGCCAGCTCCCTAACGGGGGTTGGGTATGGCTACACCTTC; clone_size: -; j_call: TRBJ1-2; d_call: -; v_call: TRBV6-5
cdr3_aa: CASSLSPSTATNEKLFF; cdr3_nt: TGTGCCAGCAGTTTATCGCCTTCGACAGCAACTAATGAAAAACTGTTTTTT; clone_size: -; j_call: TRBJ1-4; d_call: -; v_call: TRBV27
cdr3_aa: CASRPLSYNSPLHF; cdr3_nt: TGTGCCAGCAGGCCACTCTCCTATAATTCACCCCTCCACTTT; clone_size: -; j_call: TRBJ1-6; d_call: -; v_call: TRBV27
cdr3_aa: CATSISRTGDYEQYF; cdr3_nt: TGTGCCACCAGCATTTCAAGGACAGGGGACTACGAGCAGTACTTC; clone_size: -; j_call: TRBJ2-7; d_call: TRBD1; v_call: TRBV24-1
cdr3_aa: CAIASSFDEQFF; cdr3_nt: TGTGCCATCGCCTCTAGCTTTGATGAGCAGTTCTTC; clone_size: -; j_call: TRBJ2-1; d_call: -; v_call: TRBV10-3
cdr3_aa: CASSLGDRGIYGYTF; cdr3_nt: TGTGCCAGCAGCTTAGGAGACAGGGGGATATATGGCTACACCTTC; clone_size: -; j_call: TRBJ1-2; d_call: TRBD1; v_call: TRBV11-2
cdr3_aa: CASSPSPGSSYNSPLHF; cdr3_nt: TGTGCCAGCAGCCCCTCGCCGGGGAGCTCCTATAATTCACCCCTCCACTTT; clone_size: -; j_call: TRBJ1-6; d_call: -; v_call: TRBV11-3